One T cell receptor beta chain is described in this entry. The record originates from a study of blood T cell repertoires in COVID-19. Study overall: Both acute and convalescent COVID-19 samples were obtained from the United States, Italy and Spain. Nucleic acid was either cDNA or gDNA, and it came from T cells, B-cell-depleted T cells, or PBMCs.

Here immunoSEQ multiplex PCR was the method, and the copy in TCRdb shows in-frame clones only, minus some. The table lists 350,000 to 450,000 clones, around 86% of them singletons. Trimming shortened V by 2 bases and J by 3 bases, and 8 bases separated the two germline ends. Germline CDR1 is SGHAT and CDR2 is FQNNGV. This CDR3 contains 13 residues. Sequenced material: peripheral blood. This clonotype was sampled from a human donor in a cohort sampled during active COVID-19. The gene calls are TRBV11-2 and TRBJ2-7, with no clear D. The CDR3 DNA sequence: TGTGCCAGCAGCTTACTTAGCCTCTACGAGCAGTACTTC. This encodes CASSLLSLYEQYF. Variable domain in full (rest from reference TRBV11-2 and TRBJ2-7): EAGVAQSPRYKIIEKRQSVAFWCNPISGHATLYWYQQILGQGPKLLIQFQNNGVVDDSQLPKDRFSAERLKGVDSTLKIQPAKLEDSAVYLCASSLLSLYEQYFGPGTRLTVT.